Below, 17 T cell receptor beta chains from the same sample are listed, as sequenced in a study of blood T cells in healthy people across ages. A J-beta primer mix and a sample-barcoded 5' primer were used in a second PCR of about 7 to 12 cycles. TCRdb redid the calling of the 5' RACE reads with MiXCR, one entry per CDR3 protein. The sample comprises around 800,000 distinct CDR3 sequences, around 42% of which are singletons, and around 18% rests with the top ten. The specimen was blood. The receptors originated from a man aged 60-69 years in good health.

This clonotype was detected only a few times. The J gene is TRBJ2-1, the V gene TRBV7-2; 9 bases match TRBD2. There are 15 residues in the CDR3. Looked up from germline, CDR1 is SGHTA and CDR2 is FQGNSA. With 5 bases clipped from V and 4 bases from J, the junction kept 6 bases outside the gene matches. The CDR3 coding sequence is TGTGCCAGCAGCAGAATGACTAGCGGATACAATGAGCAGTTCTTC. Translated: CASSRMTSGYNEQFF.

This rearrangement joins TRBV20-1 to TRBJ2-4; D may be TRBD1 or TRBD2 (5 bases each). Germline loops: CDR1 DFQATT, CDR2 SNEGSKA (reference sequence). The CDR3 runs to 14 residues. V lost 6 bases and J lost 0, with 12 bases in between. CDR3 loop: CSARRGEAKNIQYF. CDR3 nucleotides: TGCAGTGCCAGAAGGGGAGAAGCCAAAAACATTCAGTACTTC.

The rearrangement uses TRBV20-1 and TRBJ2-3; 7 bases line up with TRBD2. CDR1 DFQATT and CDR2 SNEGSKA come from the germline V gene (reference sequence). The CDR3 is made up of 17 amino acids. Trimming cost V 7 bases and J 9 bases; bases outside gene matches: 25. The CDR3 protein is CSVAQDYSGYDVGTQYF. The CDR3 bases are TGCAGTGTCGCCCAGGACTATAGCGGGTATGATGTGGGAACGCAGTATTTT.

This chain joins TRBV10-3 and TRBJ2-5, with TRBD2 identical over 8 bases. The CDR3 length is 13 residues. Looked up from germline, CDR1 is ENHRY and CDR2 is SYGVKD. V trimming: 4 bases; J trimming: 5 bases; junction bases outside the gene matches: 3. CDR3 DNA: TGTGCCATCAGTGGGACTAGCTTCGAGACCCAGTACTTC. Its protein product is CAISGTSFETQYF.

This clonotype occurred a few times. The chain uses TRBV20-1 and TRBJ2-5; no clear D gene. Germline CDR1 DFQATT, CDR2 SNEGSKA (reference sequence). Trimming took off 2 bases at V and 4 bases at J, with 20 bases between the two ends. The CDR3 loop spans 16 amino acids. DNA of the CDR3: TGCAGTGCTAGAACGACCTCGGGCAGAGATTCAGAGACCCAGTACTTC. Protein product: CSARTTSGRDSETQYF.

V usage is TRBV7-2 and J usage is TRBJ2-3; D is ambiguous. Germline V gene lookup returns CDR1 SGHTA and CDR2 FQGNSA. V lost 4 bases, J lost 3 bases, and 20 bases lay in between. This CDR3 spans 17 amino acids. CDR3 loop: CASSSYGGPRSTDTQYF. The CDR3 DNA follows: TGTGCCAGCAGCTCCTATGGTGGTCCTAGATCGACAGATACGCAGTATTTT.

In this sample, this clonotype turned up once. The chain carries TRBV7-3 and TRBJ2-1, with TRBD1 matching over 8 bases. Germline CDR1 is SGHTA and CDR2 is FQGTGA. V dropped 3 bases and J dropped 9; count of bases not matched to a gene: 7. The CDR3 covers 14 residues. The CDR3 nucleotides read TGTGCCAGCAGCTTGGGACAGGCCCCCGGTGAGCAGTTCTTC. It encodes CASSLGQAPGEQFF.

Here the CDR3 reads CASSTRMYGYTF. The CDR3 nucleotides are TGTGCCAGCAGCACCCGGATGTATGGCTACACCTTC. The chain couples TRBV7-2 to TRBJ1-2; D is unclear. The V gene's germline CDR1 is SGHTA and CDR2 FQGNSA. Trimming removed 5 bases at V and 5 bases at J, with 9 bases between. This CDR3 has 12 residues. Using reference TRBV7-2 and TRBJ1-2 for the parts outside the CDR3, the full variable domain is GAGVSQSPSNKVTEKGKDVELRCDPISGHTALYWYRQSLGQGLEFLIYFQGNSAPDKSGLPSDRFSAERTGGSVSTLTIQRTQQEDSAVYLCASSTRMYGYTFGSGTRLTVV.

A single count supports this clonotype. The V gene is TRBV25-1, the J gene TRBJ2-1, with 10 bases aligning to TRBD2. Germline loops: CDR1 MGHDK, CDR2 SYGVNS. The CDR3 has 16 residues. V shed 2 bases, J shed 5 bases, and the junction held 6 bases outside the gene matches. The DNA of the CDR3 is TGTGCCAGCAGTGAACCTCTAGCGGGAGTTGACAATGAGCAGTTCTTC. It is translated as CASSEPLAGVDNEQFF.

In its sample, this clonotype was seen a few times. V gene TRBV12-3 or TRBV12-4 combines with J gene TRBJ2-4; D is possibly TRBD2 (6 bases). This CDR3 comprises 15 residues. Trimming took 5 bases from V and 5 from J, leaving 16 bases between them. CDR3 bases: TGTGCCAGCAGTCGGGGGACGGAATCACAAAACATTCAGTACTTC. Translation: CASSRGTESQNIQYF.

The CDR3 DNA sequence: TGTGCCAGCAGCGGGGACAGGTTTGAAGCTTTCTTT. This codes for CASSGDRFEAFF. The chain has TRBV5-4 and TRBJ1-1, with 8 bases aligning to TRBD1. The CDR3 is 12 amino acids. CDR1 is SGHNT and CDR2 is YYREEE in the germline V gene (reference sequence). The J segment lost 7 bases and the V segment lost 4 bases, leaving 3 bases of the junction unmatched.

This sequence joins TRBV7-2 and TRBJ1-4, with D unclear. Germline CDR1 SGHTA, CDR2 FQGNSA. The germline V and J ends were trimmed by 5 bases and 8 bases, with 18 bases remaining between them. This CDR3 is 15 amino acids long. The DNA of the CDR3 is TGTGCCAGCAGCCAAATGCCGGGAGGAGGAGAAAAACTGTTTTTT. It encodes CASSQMPGGGEKLFF.

This clonotype appeared a few times. This chain connects TRBV2 to TRBJ1-1, with 10 bases that match TRBD1. Germline CDR1 and CDR2: SNHLY and FYNNEI. This CDR3 has 14 residues. Trimming cost V 6 bases and J 6 bases; bases outside gene matches: 7. The CDR3 sequence: CASRGGTGVSEAFF. CDR3 DNA sequence: TGTGCCAGCAGGGGCGGGACAGGGGTGTCTGAAGCTTTCTTT.

A single count supports this clonotype. This may arise from a read error, as a much more abundant clone is one base away. V is TRBV10-3 and J is TRBJ2-5; 9 nucleotides agree with TRBD1. TRBJ2-7 matches the DNA end more closely, so the J call is doubtful. Germline-derived CDR1 and CDR2 are ENHRY and SYGVKD. This CDR3 region has 15 residues. CDR3 amino acids: CAISVSGTGLYEQYF. In DNA, the CDR3 is TGTGCCATCAGTGTGTCTGGGACAGGGCTCTACGAGCAGTACTTC.

V and J are TRBV6-5 and TRBJ1-5; a possible D gene is TRBD1 (6 bases). V lost 8 bases and J lost 7, with 12 bases in between. The CDR3 runs to 12 residues. Germline V gene data show CDR1 as MNHEY and CDR2 as SVGAGI. The CDR3 DNA is TGTGCCAGCCGGGGGCGCGGCCAGCCCCAGCATTTT. Its translation: CASRGRGQPQHF.

The chain links TRBV4-1 to TRBJ2-3; 15 bases are shared with TRBD2. The trim removed 6 bases at V and 6 bases at J, leaving 10 bases unmatched. Per germline, CDR1 MGHRA and CDR2 YSYEKL. The CDR3 is made up of 17 amino acids. CDR3 sequence: CASSPHRTSGGADTQYF. CDR3 coding DNA: TGCGCCAGCAGTCCCCATCGGACTAGCGGGGGGGCCGATACGCAGTATTTT.

This chain joins TRBV6-1 and TRBJ2-7; the D gene is possibly TRBD2 (5 bases). Matching the DNA end better, TRBJ2-5 makes the J call doubtful. Germline assignment: CDR1 MNHNS and CDR2 SASEGT. The CDR3 is 13 amino acids. The CDR3 DNA reads as TGTGCCAGCAGTACGACTCGGAGGGAGACCCAGTACTTC. Amino acid sequence: CASSTTRRETQYF.